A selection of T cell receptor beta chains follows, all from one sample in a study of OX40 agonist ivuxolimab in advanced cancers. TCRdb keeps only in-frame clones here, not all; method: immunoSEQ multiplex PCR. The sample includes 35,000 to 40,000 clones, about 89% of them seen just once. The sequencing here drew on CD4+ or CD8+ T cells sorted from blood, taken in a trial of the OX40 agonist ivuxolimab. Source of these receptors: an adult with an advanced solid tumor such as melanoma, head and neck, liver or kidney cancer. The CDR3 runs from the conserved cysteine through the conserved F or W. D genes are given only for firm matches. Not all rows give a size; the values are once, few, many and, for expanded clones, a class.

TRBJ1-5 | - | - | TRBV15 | TGTGCCACCAGCAGCGGCTCGGGGCCCCAGCATTTT | CATSSGSGPQHF
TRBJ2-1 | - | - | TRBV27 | TGTGCCAGCAGTTCTGGGGACATACTAGGTTCGAATGAGCAGTTCTTC | CASSSGDILGSNEQFF
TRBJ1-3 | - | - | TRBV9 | TGTGCCAGCAGCGAGGCAGGGTTCGGAGGAAACACCATATATTTT | CASSEAGFGGNTIYF
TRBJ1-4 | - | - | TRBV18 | TGTGCCAGCTCACCACCGGGGGGAGAAAAACTGTTTTTT | CASSPPGGEKLFF
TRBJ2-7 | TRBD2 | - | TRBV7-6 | TGTGCCAGCAGCCGTAGCGGGAGCTATGAGCAGTACTTC | CASSRSGSYEQYF
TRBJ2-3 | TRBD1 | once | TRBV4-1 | TGCGCCAGCAGCCAGGGGACAGGGGTTCATACGCAGTATTTT | CASSQGTGVHTQYF
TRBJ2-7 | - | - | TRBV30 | TGTGCCTGGAGTGTATTCGTGGGAGAGCAGTACTTC | CAWSVFVGEQYF
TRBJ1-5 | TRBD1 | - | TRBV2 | TGTGCCAGCAGATCAGGGGGCGCCCAAAATCAGCCCCAGCATTTT | CASRSGGAQNQPQHF
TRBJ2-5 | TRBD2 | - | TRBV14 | TGTGCCAGCAGCCGCGAACTAGCGGTCCAAGAGACCCAGTACTTC | CASSRELAVQETQYF
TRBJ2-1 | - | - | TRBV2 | TGTGCCACCACTGAAGGGCGGGTTTCCTACAATGAGCAGTTCTTC | CATTEGRVSYNEQFF
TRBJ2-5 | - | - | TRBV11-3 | TGTGCCAGCAGCTTAGGGGACCAAGAGACCCAGTACTTC | CASSLGDQETQYF
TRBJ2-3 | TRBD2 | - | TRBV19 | TGTGCCAGCGGGACTAGCGGCACAGATACGCAGTATTTT | CASGTSGTDTQYF
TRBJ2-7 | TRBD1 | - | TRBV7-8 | TGTGCCAGCAGCGTGGGACAGGGGTCTGACGAGCAGTACTTC | CASSVGQGSDEQYF
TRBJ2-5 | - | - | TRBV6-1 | TGTGCCAGCAGAAAAGGCGGTAGCGCAGAGACCCAGTACTTC | CASRKGGSAETQYF
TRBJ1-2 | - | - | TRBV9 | TGTGCCAGCAGCGTAGAGGCCGGGACAAAATACAACTATGGCTACACCTTC | CASSVEAGTKYNYGYTF
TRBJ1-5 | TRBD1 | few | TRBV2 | TGTGCCAGCAGTGAGCTTCCGACAGGGGCTGGCAATCAGCCCCAGCATTTT | CASSELPTGAGNQPQHF
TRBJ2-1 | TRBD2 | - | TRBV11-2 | TGTGCCAGCAGCTCTTTTCGGGGGGCCTACAATGAGCAGTTCTTC | CASSSFRGAYNEQFF
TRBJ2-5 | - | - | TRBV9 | TGTGCCAGCAGCCCCCGGGGCTTTCAAGAGACCCAGTACTTC | CASSPRGFQETQYF
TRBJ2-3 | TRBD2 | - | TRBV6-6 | TGTGCCAGCAGTTTGACTAGCGGCTCTTCAGATACGCAGTATTTT | CASSLTSGSSDTQYF
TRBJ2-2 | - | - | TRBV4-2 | TGTGCCAGCAGCCAAGAGGAGGGCGCGGGCGGGGAGCTGTTTTTT | CASSQEEGAGGELFF
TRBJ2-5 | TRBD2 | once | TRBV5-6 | TGTGCCAGCAGCCCAACCGCGGGACTAGCGCCGGAGACCCAGTACTTC | CASSPTAGLAPETQYF
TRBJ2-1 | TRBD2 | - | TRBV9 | TGTGCCAGCTCTTTGCGGGGGTACAATGAGCAGTTCTTC | CASSLRGYNEQFF
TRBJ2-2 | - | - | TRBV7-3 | TGTGCCAGCAGCCTAATACAGGGTTCCGGGGAGCTGTTTTTT | CASSLIQGSGELFF